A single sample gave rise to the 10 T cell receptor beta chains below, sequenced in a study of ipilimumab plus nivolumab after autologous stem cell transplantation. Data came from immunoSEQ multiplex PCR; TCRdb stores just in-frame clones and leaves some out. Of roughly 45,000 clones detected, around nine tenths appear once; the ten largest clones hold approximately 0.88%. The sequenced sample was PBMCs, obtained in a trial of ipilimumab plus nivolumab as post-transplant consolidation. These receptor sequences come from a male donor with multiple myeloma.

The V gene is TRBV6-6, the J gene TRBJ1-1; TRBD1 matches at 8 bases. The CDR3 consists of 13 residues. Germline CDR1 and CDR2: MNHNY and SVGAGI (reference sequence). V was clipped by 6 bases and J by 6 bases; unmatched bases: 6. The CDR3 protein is CASRQGAQAEAFF. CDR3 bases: TGTGCCAGCAGGCAGGGGGCGCAGGCTGAAGCTTTCTTT.

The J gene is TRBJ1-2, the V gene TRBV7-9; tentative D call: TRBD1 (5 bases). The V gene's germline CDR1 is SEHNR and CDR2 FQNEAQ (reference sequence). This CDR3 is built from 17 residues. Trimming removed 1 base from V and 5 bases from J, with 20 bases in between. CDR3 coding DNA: TGTGCCAGCAGCTTAGAACTGGCCCACAGGTCGCCTTATGGCTACACCTTC. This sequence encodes CASSLELAHRSPYGYTF.

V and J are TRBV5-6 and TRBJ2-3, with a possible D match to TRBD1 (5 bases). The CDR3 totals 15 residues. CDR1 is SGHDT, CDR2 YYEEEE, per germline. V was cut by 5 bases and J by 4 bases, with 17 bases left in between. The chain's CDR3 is CASRALAGSPDTQYF. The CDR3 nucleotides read TGTGCCAGCAGGGCATTGGCAGGGTCCCCAGATACGCAGTATTTT.

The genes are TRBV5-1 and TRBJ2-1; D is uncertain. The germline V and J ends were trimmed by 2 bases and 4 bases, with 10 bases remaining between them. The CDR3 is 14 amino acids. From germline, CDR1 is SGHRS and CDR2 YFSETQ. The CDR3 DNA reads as TGCGCCAGCAGCTTAGACATTTTATACAATGAGCAGTTCTTC. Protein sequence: CASSLDILYNEQFF.

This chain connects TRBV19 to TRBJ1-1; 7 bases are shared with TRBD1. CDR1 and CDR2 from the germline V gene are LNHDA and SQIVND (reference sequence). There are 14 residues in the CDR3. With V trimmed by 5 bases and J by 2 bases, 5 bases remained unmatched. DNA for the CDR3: TGTGCCAGTAGTCCGGGACAGCAAAACACTGAAGCTTTCTTT. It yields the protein CASSPGQQNTEAFF.

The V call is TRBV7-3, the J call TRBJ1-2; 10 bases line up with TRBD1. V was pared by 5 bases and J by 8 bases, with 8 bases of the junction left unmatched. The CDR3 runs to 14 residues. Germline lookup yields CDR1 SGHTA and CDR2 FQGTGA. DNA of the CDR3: TGTGCCAGCAGCGTTGACAGGGGGCAAGGCGGCTACACCTTC. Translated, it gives CASSVDRGQGGYTF.

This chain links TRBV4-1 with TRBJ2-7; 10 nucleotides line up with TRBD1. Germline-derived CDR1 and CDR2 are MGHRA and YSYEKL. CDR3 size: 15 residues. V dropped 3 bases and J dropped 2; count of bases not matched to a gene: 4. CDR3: CASSQLGTGAYEQYF. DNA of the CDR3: TGCGCCAGCAGCCAGCTCGGGACAGGGGCCTACGAGCAGTACTTC.

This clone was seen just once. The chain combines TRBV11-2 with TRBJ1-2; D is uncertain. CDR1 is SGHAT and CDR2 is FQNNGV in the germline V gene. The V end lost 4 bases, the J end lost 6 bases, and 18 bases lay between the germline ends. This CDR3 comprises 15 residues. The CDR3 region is CASSSLKRVENGYTF. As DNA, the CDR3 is TGTGCCAGCAGCTCATTGAAGAGGGTGGAAAATGGCTACACCTTC.

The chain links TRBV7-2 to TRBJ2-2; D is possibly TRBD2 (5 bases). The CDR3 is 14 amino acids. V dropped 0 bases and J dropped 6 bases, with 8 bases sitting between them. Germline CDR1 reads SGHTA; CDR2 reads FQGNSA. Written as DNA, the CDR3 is TGTGCCAGCAGCTTAGCCGGAGGCGCCGGGGAGCTGTTTTTT. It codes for CASSLAGGAGELFF.

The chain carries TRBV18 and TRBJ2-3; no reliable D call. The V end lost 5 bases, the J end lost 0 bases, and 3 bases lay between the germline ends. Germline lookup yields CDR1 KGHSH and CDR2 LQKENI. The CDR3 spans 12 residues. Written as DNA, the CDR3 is TGTGCCAGCTCAGTCAGCACAGATACGCAGTATTTT. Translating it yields CASSVSTDTQYF.